The 27 T cell receptor beta chains listed next were all sequenced from one sample in a study of shared clonotypes between healthy human individuals. Method: immunoSEQ multiplex PCR; TCRdb's copy keeps in-frame clones and lacks some. The sample carries more than 2 million clones, approximately 94% recorded once. Sequenced material: naive CD4+ T cells sorted from blood. Regarding subset: CD45RA+ positively selected. The receptors were gathered from a young man in good health.

For this clone: Additional DNA sequences in this sample encode the identical CDR3. J is TRBJ1-5 and V is TRBV19, with D maybe TRBD1 (5 bases). The CDR3 loop spans 13 amino acids. Germline lookup yields CDR1 LNHDA and CDR2 SQIVND (reference sequence). Between the trimmed V and J ends, which lost 6 bases and 7 bases, there was a span of 13 bases. CDR3 loop: CASSSQGGQPQHF. In nucleotides, the CDR3 is TGTGCCAGTAGCTCTCAGGGAGGCCAGCCCCAGCATTTT.

This rearrangement joins TRBV5-4 to TRBJ2-1; tentatively, D is TRBD1 (6 bases). Trimming cost V 3 bases and J 0 bases, with 10 bases left between them. Germline CDR1 is SGHNT and CDR2 is YYREEE (reference sequence). This CDR3 is built from 15 residues. CDR3 nucleotides: TGTGCCAGCAGCTGGGGGCAGAGCTCCTACAATGAGCAGTTCTTC. Translated: CASSWGQSSYNEQFF.

Remarks on this clone: The same CDR3 can be traced to other DNA sequences in this sample. The chain links TRBV27 to TRBJ1-2; D unclear. Between the trimmed V and J ends, which lost 2 bases and 2 bases, there was a span of 9 bases. There are 14 residues in the CDR3. Germline CDR1 reads MNHEY; CDR2 reads SMNVEV (reference sequence). The CDR3 coding sequence is TGTGCCAGCAGTTTACGGGGAGGAAACTATGGCTACACCTTC. It specifies CASSLRGGNYGYTF.

This clone has only one observation. This chain uses TRBV7-2 with TRBJ2-1, with no clear D. Per germline, CDR1 SGHTA and CDR2 FQGNSA. V was cut by 1 base and J by 0 bases, with 13 bases left in between. This CDR3 has 17 residues. The CDR3 spells CASSLGRHSSSYNEQFF. The CDR3 nucleotides are TGTGCCAGCAGCTTAGGTCGGCATTCAAGCTCCTACAATGAGCAGTTCTTC.

The CDR3 DNA is TGTGCCAGCAGTTACGCCGGGTTGGGGGGAGAGACCCAGTACTTC. This encodes CASSYAGLGGETQYF. This chain links TRBV27 with TRBJ2-5, with D possibly being TRBD2 (6 bases). Germline assignment: CDR1 MNHEY and CDR2 SMNVEV (reference sequence). CDR3 length: 15 residues. V lost 4 bases and J lost 4, with 16 bases in between.

The chain uses TRBV19 and TRBJ2-6; D is unresolved. Germline V gene data show CDR1 as LNHDA and CDR2 as SQIVND (reference sequence). The CDR3 contains 15 residues. Trimming shortened V by 5 bases and J by 0 bases, and 8 bases separated the two germline ends. The CDR3 DNA sequence: TGTGCCAGTAGTGGAACAGCCTCTGGGGCCAACGTCCTGACTTTC. As protein: CASSGTASGANVLTF.

A remark on this clone: Other DNA sequences in the sample encode the same CDR3. This CDR3 is CASSLEGYEQYF. In DNA form, the CDR3 reads TGTGCCAGCAGCTTGGAGGGCTACGAGCAGTACTTC. J is TRBJ2-7 and V is TRBV5-4; D ambiguous. The V gene's germline CDR1 is SGHNT and CDR2 YYREEE (reference sequence). There are 12 residues in the CDR3. V gave up 0 bases and J gave up 3 bases, with 4 bases separating them.

This clone occurred a few times. The chain joins TRBV6-1 to TRBJ1-5; D not certain. CDR1 and CDR2 from the germline V gene are MNHNS and SASEGT. The CDR3 runs to 10 residues. V was shortened by 4 bases and J by 11 bases, with 6 bases between the two germline ends. DNA of the CDR3: TGTGCCAGCAGTGGGCAGTCCCAGCATTTT. Protein: CASSGQSQHF.

The genes are TRBV7-2 and TRBJ2-5; 8 positions match TRBD1. The trim removed 2 bases at V and 5 bases at J, leaving 7 bases unmatched. The CDR3 covers 15 residues. In germline, CDR1 is SGHTA, CDR2 FQGNSA. CDR3 protein: CASSLRTGLGETQYF. The DNA for the CDR3 is TGTGCCAGCAGCTTACGGACAGGGTTGGGGGAGACCCAGTACTTC.

The CDR3 sequence is CASSRVVGNEQFF. Written as DNA, the CDR3 is TGTGCCAGCAGCCGAGTGGTTGGCAATGAGCAGTTCTTC. The rearrangement links TRBV7-6 to TRBJ2-1; D call uncertain. CDR1 is SGHVS and CDR2 is FNYEAQ in the germline V gene. V lost 5 bases, J lost 6 bases, and 11 bases lay in between. CDR3 size: 13 residues.

The chain has TRBV7-2 and TRBJ1-2, with 7 nucleotides matching TRBD1. CDR1 SGHTA and CDR2 FQGNSA come from the germline V gene. V was pared by 7 bases and J by 3 bases, with 8 bases of the junction left unmatched. CDR3 length equals 14 residues. CDR3 DNA sequence: TGTGCCAGCACCCCTAGACAGGGCTACTATGGCTACACCTTC. Amino acid sequence: CASTPRQGYYGYTF.

This clone turned up a few times. The gene calls are TRBV30 and TRBJ2-7; D perhaps matches TRBD1 (5 bases). Germline V CDR1 and CDR2: GTSNPN, SVGIG (reference sequence). This CDR3 spans 14 amino acids. V was pared by 7 bases and J by 2 bases, with 18 bases between. The CDR3 sequence is CASGSGAMAYEQYF. The CDR3 DNA reads TGTGCCTCAGGCAGTGGGGCCATGGCCTACGAGCAGTACTTC. The entire variable domain, with the rest obtained from reference TRBV30 and TRBJ2-7, is as follows: SQTIHQWPATLVQPVGSPLSLECTVEGTSNPNLYWYRQAAGRGLQLLFYSVGIGQISSEVPQNLSASRPQDRQFILSSKKLLLSDSGFYLCASGSGAMAYEQYFGPGTRLTVT.

The chain links TRBV28 to TRBJ1-1; D is ambiguous. CDR3 length: 15 residues. Trimming pared 2 bases from V and 0 bases from J, leaving 10 bases between. Germline lookup yields CDR1 MDHEN and CDR2 SYDVKM. The CDR3 here is CASSLTTVMNTEAFF. DNA of the CDR3: TGTGCCAGCAGTTTAACGACGGTTATGAACACTGAAGCTTTCTTT.

This CDR3 reads CASSYSTGTQETQYF. Here the CDR3 DNA reads TGTGCCAGCAGTTACTCGACAGGGACCCAAGAGACCCAGTACTTC. The V gene is TRBV6-6, the J gene TRBJ2-5; 7 positions match TRBD1. J gave up 1 base and V 0 bases, and 2 bases lay outside the gene matches. Germline V gene lookup returns CDR1 MNHNY and CDR2 SVGAGI (reference sequence). This CDR3 is built from 15 residues.

The gene calls are TRBV30 and TRBJ1-1; no clear D gene. CDR3 size: 13 residues. Germline-derived CDR1 and CDR2 are GTSNPN and SVGIG (reference sequence). V was clipped by 0 bases and J by 7 bases, with 12 bases between them. The DNA of the CDR3 is TGTGCCTGGAGTGTACAAACGAGAGGTGAAGCTTTCTTT. It codes for CAWSVQTRGEAFF.

The genes are TRBV5-4 and TRBJ2-3, with TRBD2 matching over 7 bases. V was pared by 7 bases and J by 1 base, with 12 bases of the junction left unmatched. The germline V gene has CDR1 SGHNT and CDR2 YYREEE (reference sequence). CDR3 length equals 16 residues. The CDR3 DNA reads as TGTGCCAGCTCTCCCGGGGGGACTGGGGGCACAGATACGCAGTATTTT. It encodes CASSPGGTGGTDTQYF.

This chain connects TRBV18 to TRBJ2-7; D remains ambiguous. The V and J ends lost 1 base and 6 bases respectively, with 22 bases between them. CDR1 and CDR2 from the germline V gene are KGHSH and LQKENI. The CDR3 covers 17 residues. The CDR3 region is CASSPRGIGKTAPEQYF. The CDR3 DNA reads TGTGCCAGCTCACCACGGGGAATAGGCAAAACAGCTCCCGAGCAGTACTTC.

V and J are TRBV12-5 and TRBJ2-7; TRBD2 is a possible D gene (6 bases). Germline values: CDR1 LGHNT, CDR2 FRNRAP. The V end was cut by 7 bases, the J end by 7 bases, with 17 bases between. This CDR3 is built from 13 residues. The CDR3 loop is CASALEARGEQYF. In nucleotides, the CDR3 is TGTGCTAGTGCTCTTGAGGCCCGGGGGGAGCAGTACTTC.

The chain couples TRBV30 to TRBJ2-7, with 8 bases aligning to TRBD2. V was clipped by 3 bases and J by 0 bases; unmatched bases: 7. From germline, CDR1 is GTSNPN and CDR2 SVGIG (reference sequence). The CDR3 extends over 15 amino acids. CDR3 region: CAWSAGGAVSYEQYF. The CDR3 nucleotides read TGTGCCTGGAGCGCCGGGGGGGCGGTCTCCTACGAGCAGTACTTC.

The chain links TRBV5-1 to TRBJ2-5; 8 bases are a match to TRBD1. From germline, CDR1 is SGHRS and CDR2 YFSETQ. After removal of 1 base from V and 4 bases from J, the junction contained 9 bases not matched to a gene. This CDR3 contains 16 residues. The CDR3: CASSLSPRGLGETQYF. The DNA for the CDR3 is TGCGCCAGCAGCTTGAGTCCCAGGGGGCTGGGAGAGACCCAGTACTTC.

The chain has TRBV2 and TRBJ1-1; 9 nucleotides line up with TRBD1. CDR1 SNHLY and CDR2 FYNNEI come from the germline V gene. The length of the CDR3 is 14 residues. With V trimmed by 9 bases and J by 1 base, 6 bases remained unmatched. Here the CDR3 reads CASTPGQGNTEAFF. CDR3 coding DNA: TGTGCCAGTACTCCGGGACAGGGGAACACTGAAGCTTTCTTT.

This chain links TRBV10-3 with TRBJ1-4; no clear D. The CDR3 runs to 15 residues. Germline V gene lookup returns CDR1 ENHRY and CDR2 SYGVKD. V gave up 3 bases and J gave up 4 bases, with 12 bases separating them. The CDR3 protein is CAISDGPAGNEKLFF. The DNA of the CDR3 is TGTGCCATCAGTGATGGACCAGCGGGTAATGAAAAACTGTTTTTT.

The chain combines TRBV28 with TRBJ1-5; D is perhaps TRBD1 (6 bases). CDR3 length: 15 residues. Germline V gene data show CDR1 as MDHEN and CDR2 as SYDVKM. With 3 bases removed from V and 1 base from J, the gap between germline ends came to 10 bases. The CDR3 sequence is CASSFNRASNQPQHF. CDR3 in DNA: TGTGCCAGCAGTTTCAACAGGGCCAGCAATCAGCCCCAGCATTTT.

This chain links TRBV2 with TRBJ1-1, with D unresolved. Trimming took 6 bases from V and 0 from J, leaving 11 bases between them. Germline V gene data show CDR1 as SNHLY and CDR2 as FYNNEI. The CDR3 totals 14 residues. CDR3 nucleotides: TGTGCCAGCAGGGGTATGGGGATGAACACTGAAGCTTTCTTT. The encoded protein is CASRGMGMNTEAFF.

The rearrangement uses TRBV27 and TRBJ1-2, with 7 bases matching TRBD1. Trimming removed 0 bases from V and 4 bases from J; junction bases left unmatched: 5. Germline V gene data show CDR1 as MNHEY and CDR2 as SMNVEV (reference sequence). The CDR3 totals 15 residues. CDR3 coding DNA: TGTGCCAGCAGTTTATCGGAGGGACAGACCTATGGCTACACCTTC. Its protein product is CASSLSEGQTYGYTF.

The V gene is TRBV30, the J gene TRBJ1-4; 7 bases are a match to TRBD1. Losses at the gene ends were 5 bases for V and 8 bases for J; bases not matched to a gene: 11. Germline V CDR1 and CDR2: GTSNPN, SVGIG (reference sequence). This CDR3 contains 14 residues. DNA of the CDR3: TGTGCCTGGGGTTCTCTAGGGGGCTCGGAAAAACTGTTTTTT. Its translation: CAWGSLGGSEKLFF.

This chain uses TRBV5-1 with TRBJ2-6; D ambiguous. The CDR3 length is 19 residues. CDR1 is SGHRS, CDR2 YFSETQ, per germline. V gave up 0 bases and J gave up 0 bases, with 16 bases separating them. As DNA, the CDR3 is TGCGCCAGCAGCTTGGTTTTGTCAGCCTACCCCTCTGGGGCCAACGTCCTGACTTTC. This sequence encodes CASSLVLSAYPSGANVLTF.